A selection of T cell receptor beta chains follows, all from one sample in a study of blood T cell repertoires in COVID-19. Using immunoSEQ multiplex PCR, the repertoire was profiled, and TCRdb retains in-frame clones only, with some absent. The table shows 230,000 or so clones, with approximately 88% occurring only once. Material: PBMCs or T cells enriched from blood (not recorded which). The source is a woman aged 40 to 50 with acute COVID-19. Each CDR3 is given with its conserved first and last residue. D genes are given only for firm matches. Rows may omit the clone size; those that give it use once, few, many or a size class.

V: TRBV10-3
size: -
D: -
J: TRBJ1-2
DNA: TGTGCCACTCTCCCCCGACAGGACTGGATGCGGTATGGCTACACCTTC
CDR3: CATLPRQDWMRYGYTF

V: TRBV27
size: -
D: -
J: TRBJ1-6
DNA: TGTGCCAGCAGTTTCGTGGCATCCTATAATTCACCCCTCCACTTT
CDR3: CASSFVASYNSPLHF

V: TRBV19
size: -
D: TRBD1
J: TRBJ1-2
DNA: TGTGCCAGTAGTATGGTGACAGGGGCCGGTGGCTACACCTTC
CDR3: CASSMVTGAGGYTF

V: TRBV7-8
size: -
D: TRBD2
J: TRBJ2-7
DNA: TGTGCCAGCAGTGGCGGGGGTCCCGGCGAGCAGTACTTC
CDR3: CASSGGGPGEQYF

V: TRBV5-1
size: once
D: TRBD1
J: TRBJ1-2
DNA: TGCGCCAGCAGCGCCGGACAGGGAGAGGATGGCTACACCTTC
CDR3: CASSAGQGEDGYTF

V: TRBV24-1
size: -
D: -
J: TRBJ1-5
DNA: TGTGCCACCAGCCAGGGTAGCAATCAGCCCCAGCATTTT
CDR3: CATSQGSNQPQHF

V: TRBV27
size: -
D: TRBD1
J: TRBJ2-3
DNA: TGTGCCAGCAATCGACAGGGACGCACAGATACGCAGTATTTT
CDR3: CASNRQGRTDTQYF

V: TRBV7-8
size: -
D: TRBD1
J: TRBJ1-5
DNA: TGTGCCAGCAGACCAGGGACAGGAGATCAGCCCCAGCATTTT
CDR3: CASRPGTGDQPQHF

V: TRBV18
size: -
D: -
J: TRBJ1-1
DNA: TGTGCCAGCTCACCTAAGGACAGTGCGGACACTGAAGCTTTCTTT
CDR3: CASSPKDSADTEAFF

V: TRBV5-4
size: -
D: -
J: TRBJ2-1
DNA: TGTGCCAGCAGCTTATCAAACAATGAGCAGTTCTTC
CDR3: CASSLSNNEQFF

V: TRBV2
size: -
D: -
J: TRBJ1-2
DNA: TGTGCCAGCAGTGTTAGGGGAAGTAACTATGGCTACACCTTC
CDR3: CASSVRGSNYGYTF

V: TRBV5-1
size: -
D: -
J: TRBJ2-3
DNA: TGCGCCAGCAGCTTGGAGGGACACCCTAGCACAGATACGCAGTATTTT
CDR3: CASSLEGHPSTDTQYF

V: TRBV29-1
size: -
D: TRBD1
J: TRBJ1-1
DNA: TGCAGCGCGATATCCGGGACAGGGGGCTCCCGGGCTTTCTTT
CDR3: CSAISGTGGSRAFF

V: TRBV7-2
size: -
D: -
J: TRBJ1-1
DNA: TGTGCCAGCAGCTTTTCAGGGAAGAACACTGAAGCTTTCTTT
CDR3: CASSFSGKNTEAFF

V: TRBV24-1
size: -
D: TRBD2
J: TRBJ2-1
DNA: TGTGCCACCAGTGGACCTATTACTAGCGGGAGAGTCAATGAGCAGTTCTTC
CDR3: CATSGPITSGRVNEQFF

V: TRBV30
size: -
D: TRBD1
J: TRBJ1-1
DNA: TGTGCCTGGGGGACAGGGTCGAACACTGAAGCTTTCTTT
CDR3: CAWGTGSNTEAFF

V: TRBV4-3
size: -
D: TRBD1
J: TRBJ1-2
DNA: TGCGCCAGCAGCCTTGAGGGACAGGGTGACTATGGCTACACCTTC
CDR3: CASSLEGQGDYGYTF

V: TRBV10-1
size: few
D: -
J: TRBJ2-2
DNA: TGCGCCAGCAATCAAATATGGACAGCTACCGGGGAGCTGTTTTTT
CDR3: CASNQIWTATGELFF

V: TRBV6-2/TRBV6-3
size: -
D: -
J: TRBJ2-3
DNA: TGTGCCAGCAGCCCCATGCTGGGGCGGAGCACAGATACGCAGTATTTT
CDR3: CASSPMLGRSTDTQYF

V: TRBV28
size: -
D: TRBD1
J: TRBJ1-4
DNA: TGTGCCAGCAGGCCTAGGGACAGGCGAAATGAAAAACTGTTTTTT
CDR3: CASRPRDRRNEKLFF

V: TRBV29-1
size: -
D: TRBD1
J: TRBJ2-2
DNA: TGCAGCGTTGCCCGCCAGGGGGACACCGGGGAGCTGTTTTTT
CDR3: CSVARQGDTGELFF

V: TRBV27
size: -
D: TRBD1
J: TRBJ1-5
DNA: TGTGCCAGCAGTTTAAATGGACAGGGGAATCAGCCCCAGCATTTT
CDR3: CASSLNGQGNQPQHF

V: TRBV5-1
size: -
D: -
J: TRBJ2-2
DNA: TGCGCCAGCAGCCCGTTGTTCACCGGGGAGCTGTTTTTT
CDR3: CASSPLFTGELFF

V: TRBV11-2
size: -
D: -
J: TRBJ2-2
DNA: TGTGCCAGCAGCTTAGGCGGGATTGGCACCGGGGAGCTGTTTTTT
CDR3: CASSLGGIGTGELFF

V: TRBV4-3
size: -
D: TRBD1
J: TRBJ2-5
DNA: TGCGCCAGCAGCCGCGGGGACAGGGGAGGCAAAGGAGAGACCCAGTACTTC
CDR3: CASSRGDRGGKGETQYF

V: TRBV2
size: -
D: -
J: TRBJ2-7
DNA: TGTGCCAGCAACCCCCCAGCGGGCCATATCTACGAGCAGTACTTC
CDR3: CASNPPAGHIYEQYF

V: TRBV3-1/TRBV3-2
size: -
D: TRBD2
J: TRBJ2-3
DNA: TGTGCCAGCAACCTCGGACTAGCGGGCCTTAGCACAGATACGCAGTATTTT
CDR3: CASNLGLAGLSTDTQYF

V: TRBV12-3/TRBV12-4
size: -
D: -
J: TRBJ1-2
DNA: TGTGCCAGCAGTTTAAAGCGCCGACTTGGCTACACCTTC
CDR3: CASSLKRRLGYTF

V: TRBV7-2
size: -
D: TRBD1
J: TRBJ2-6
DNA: TGTGCCAGCAGCCCGGACAGGGGGTATGGGGCCAACGTCCTGACTTTC
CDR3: CASSPDRGYGANVLTF

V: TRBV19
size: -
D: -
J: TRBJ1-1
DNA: TGTGCCAGTGCCCCGATACTGATAGATAACACTGAAGCTTTCTTT
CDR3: CASAPILIDNTEAFF

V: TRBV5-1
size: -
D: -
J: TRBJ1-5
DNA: TGCGCCAGCAGCTTGGATAGCGGGGGTCCCCAGCATTTT
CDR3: CASSLDSGGPQHF

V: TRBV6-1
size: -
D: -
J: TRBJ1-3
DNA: TGTGCCAGCAGTGAAAATCTGGGGGCAGGTGGAAACACCATATATTTT
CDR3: CASSENLGAGGNTIYF

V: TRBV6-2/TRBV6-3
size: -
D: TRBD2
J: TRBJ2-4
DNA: TGTGCCAGCAGTTCTCTAGCGGGGTCATCAGGAGTGGACAAAAACATTCAGTACTTC
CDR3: CASSSLAGSSGVDKNIQYF

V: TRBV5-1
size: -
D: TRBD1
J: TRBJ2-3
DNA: TGCGCCAGCAGCCGGGACAGGGACATTGCAGATACGCAGTATTTT
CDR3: CASSRDRDIADTQYF

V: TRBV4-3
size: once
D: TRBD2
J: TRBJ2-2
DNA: TGCGCCAGCAGCCTTAGCGGGGACACCGGGGAGCTGTTTTTT
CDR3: CASSLSGDTGELFF

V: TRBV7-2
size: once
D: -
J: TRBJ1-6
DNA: TGTGCCAGCAGCTTAGGACAGCTCTATAATTCACCCCTCCACTTT
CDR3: CASSLGQLYNSPLHF

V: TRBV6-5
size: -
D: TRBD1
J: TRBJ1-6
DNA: TGTGCCAGCAGCCGGCCGGGACAGTATTCACCCCTCCACTTT
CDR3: CASSRPGQYSPLHF

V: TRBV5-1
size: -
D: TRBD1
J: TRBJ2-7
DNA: TGCGCCAGCAGCTTGACCCGGACAGGGCGCTATTACGAGCAGTACTTC
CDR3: CASSLTRTGRYYEQYF

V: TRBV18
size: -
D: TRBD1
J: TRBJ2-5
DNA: TGTGCCAGCTCATCGGGACAGCAAGAGACCCAGTACTTC
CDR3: CASSSGQQETQYF

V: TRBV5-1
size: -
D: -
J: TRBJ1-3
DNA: TGCGCCAGCAGCTCAGGACAGTCCAGTGGAAACACCATATATTTT
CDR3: CASSSGQSSGNTIYF

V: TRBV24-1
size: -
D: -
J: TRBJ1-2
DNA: TGTGCCACCAGGGGAACAGGACCCAGTTATGGCTACACCTTC
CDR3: CATRGTGPSYGYTF

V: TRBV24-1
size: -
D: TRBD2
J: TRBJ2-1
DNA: TGTGCCACCAGTGATCCGCCGGGACTAGCGGGCCTAACCCAGTTCTTC
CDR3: CATSDPPGLAGLTQFF

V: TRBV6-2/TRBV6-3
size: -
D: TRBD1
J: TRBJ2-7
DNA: TGTGCCAGCAGCAACTCGGGACAGGGAATTTACGAGCAGTACTTC
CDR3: CASSNSGQGIYEQYF